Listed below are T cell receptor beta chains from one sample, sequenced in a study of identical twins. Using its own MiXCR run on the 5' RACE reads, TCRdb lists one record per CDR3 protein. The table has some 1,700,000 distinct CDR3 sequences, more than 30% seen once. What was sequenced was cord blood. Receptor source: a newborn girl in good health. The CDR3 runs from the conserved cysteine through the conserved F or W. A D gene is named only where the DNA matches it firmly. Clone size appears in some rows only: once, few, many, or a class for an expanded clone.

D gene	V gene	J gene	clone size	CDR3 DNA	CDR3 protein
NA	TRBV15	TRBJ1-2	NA	TGTGCCACCAGCAGAGAACCTCCAGTGGGATTCTATGGCTACACCTTC	CATSREPPVGFYGYTF
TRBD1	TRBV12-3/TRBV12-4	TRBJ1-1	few	TGTGCCAGCAGCTTTCACTCAGGGGGCGCCGATGAAGCTTTCTTT	CASSFHSGGADEAFF
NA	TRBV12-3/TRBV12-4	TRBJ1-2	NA	TGTGCCAACTCCCTTGGCTCCTCTTATGGCTACACCTTC	CANSLGSSYGYTF
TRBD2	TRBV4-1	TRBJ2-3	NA	TGCGCCAGCAGCCCTAAACCGGGACTAGCGGTTAGCACAGATACGCAGTATTTT	CASSPKPGLAVSTDTQYF
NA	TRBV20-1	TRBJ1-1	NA	TGCAGTGCACTAGCACCCAGCGCTGAAGCTTTCTTT	CSALAPSAEAFF
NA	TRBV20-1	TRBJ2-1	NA	TGCAGTGCTTTCGATAGCGGATCCTCCTACAATGAGCAGTTCTTC	CSAFDSGSSYNEQFF
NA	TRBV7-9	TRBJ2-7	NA	TGTGCCAGCAGCTTAGATCAGGGTATCCCCTACAATGAGCAGTACTTC	CASSLDQGIPYNEQYF
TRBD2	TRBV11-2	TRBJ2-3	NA	TGTGCCAGCAGCTTAGGTGCTAGCGGGGGTGCCTTTAGCACAGATTCGCAGTATTTT	CASSLGASGGAFSTDSQYF
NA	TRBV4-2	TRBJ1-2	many	TGTGCCAGCAGCCTTCGACAGGAGACCTATGGCTACACCTTC	CASSLRQETYGYTF
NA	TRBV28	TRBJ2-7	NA	TGTGCCAGCAGGTACAGGGAAAGGTACGAGCAGTACTTC	CASRYRERYEQYF
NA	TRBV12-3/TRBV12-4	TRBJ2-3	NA	TGTGCCAGCAGTCCTCAGGGGCGGGGTGTCACAGATACGCAGTATTTT	CASSPQGRGVTDTQYF
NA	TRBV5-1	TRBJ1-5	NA	TGCGCCAGCAGCTTGGTACCTGGGACTGGACAGCCCCGGCATTTT	CASSLVPGTGQPRHF
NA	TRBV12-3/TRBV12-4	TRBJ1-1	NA	TGTGCCAGCAGAGACCCATTCACGGAACCCACTGAAGCTTTCTTT	CASRDPFTEPTEAFF
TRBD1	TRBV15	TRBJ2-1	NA	TGTGCCACCAGCGTGACAGGGACCTACAATGAGCAGTTCTTC	CATSVTGTYNEQFF
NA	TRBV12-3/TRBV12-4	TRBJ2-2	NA	TGTGCCAGCAGTTTAGTCGTCGGGCTAGCGTACACCGGGGAGCTGTTTTTT	CASSLVVGLAYTGELFF
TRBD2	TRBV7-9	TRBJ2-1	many	TGTGCCAGCAGCTTAGGGACTAGTTACTACAATGAGCAGTTCTTC	CASSLGTSYYNEQFF
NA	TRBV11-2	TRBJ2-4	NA	TGTGCCAGCAGCTTAGGCCGACTCTTAGCCAAAAACATTCAGTACTTC	CASSLGRLLAKNIQYF
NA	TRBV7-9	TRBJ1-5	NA	TGTGCCAGCAGCCTCGATCCAGGAGTCGGCAATCAGCCCCAGCATTTT	CASSLDPGVGNQPQHF
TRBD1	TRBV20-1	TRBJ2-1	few	TGCAGTGCTAGGAAATCCGGGACAGATAAAAAGTGGCAGTTCTTC	CSARKSGTDKKWQFF
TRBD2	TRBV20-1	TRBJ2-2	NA	TGCAGTGCTAGTCTAGCGGGAGCTCGGAGAAGCGGGGAGCTGTTTTTT	CSASLAGARRSGELFF
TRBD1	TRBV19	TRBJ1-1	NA	TGTGCCAGTATCCGGACAGGGAAGAACACTGAAGCTTTCTTT	CASIRTGKNTEAFF
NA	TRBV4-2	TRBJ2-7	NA	TGTGCCAGCAACCAAGTCTTCGACCCAGCCGCCTCCTACGAGCAGTACTTC	CASNQVFDPAASYEQYF
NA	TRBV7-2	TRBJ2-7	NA	TGTGCCAGTCTGGCCAGGGCCGGCTACGAGCAGTACTTC	CASLARAGYEQYF
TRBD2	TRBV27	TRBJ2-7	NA	TGTGCCACCCTAAGTACTAGCGGATTAAATGAGCAGTACTTC	CATLSTSGLNEQYF
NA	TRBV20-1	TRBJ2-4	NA	TGCAGTGCAATCAAGAAAAACATTCAGTACTTC	CSAIKKNIQYF
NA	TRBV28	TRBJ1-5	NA	TGTGCCAGCAGTTTATCCGGACTATCGCAGCCCCAGCATTTT	CASSLSGLSQPQHF
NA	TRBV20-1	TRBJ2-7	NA	TGCAGTTCCCACGGGACCTACGAGCAGTACTTC	CSSHGTYEQYF
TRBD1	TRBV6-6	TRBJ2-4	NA	TGTGCCAGCAGTTACTTGGGACAGCTAGCCAAAAACATTCAGTACTTC	CASSYLGQLAKNIQYF
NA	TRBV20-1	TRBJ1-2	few	TGCAGTCCCTCTACCCGAGGCTATCGCTACACCTTC	CSPSTRGYRYTF
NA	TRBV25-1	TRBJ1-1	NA	TGTGCCAGCAGCGTTAGACTTGGGAACACTGAAGCTTTCTTT	CASSVRLGNTEAFF
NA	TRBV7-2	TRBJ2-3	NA	TGTGCCAGCAGCTTAGACGCCCTAGCGATAAGACCTAGCACAGATACGCAGTATTTT	CASSLDALAIRPSTDTQYF
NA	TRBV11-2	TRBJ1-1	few	TGTGCCAGCAGCTTCGGCGGGGCCACGAACACTGAAGCTTTCTTT	CASSFGGATNTEAFF
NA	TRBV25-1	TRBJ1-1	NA	TGTGCCAGCACCATCGGGGGGCAGGGAGGAACTGAAGCTTTCTTT	CASTIGGQGGTEAFF
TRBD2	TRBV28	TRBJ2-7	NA	TGTGCCAGCAGTCTCCCCTTAGCGGGAGACAGCTACGAGCAGTACTTC	CASSLPLAGDSYEQYF
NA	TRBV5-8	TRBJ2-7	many	TGTGCCATCTCAGATTACTCCTACGAGCAGTACTTC	CAISDYSYEQYF
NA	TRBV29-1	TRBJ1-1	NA	TGCAGCGTTGTAAGGCCCACTGAAGCTTTCTTT	CSVVRPTEAFF
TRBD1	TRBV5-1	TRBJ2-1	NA	TGCGCCAGCAGTCGGGACAGGGGAGAGTATGAGCAGTTCTTC	CASSRDRGEYEQFF
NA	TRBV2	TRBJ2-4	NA	TGTGCCAGCAGTGATCACGGGGGCCTATTGACCAAAAACATTCAGTACTTC	CASSDHGGLLTKNIQYF
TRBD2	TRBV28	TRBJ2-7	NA	TGTGCCAGCAGTCCCTATGGGACTAACTACAATGAGCAGTACTTC	CASSPYGTNYNEQYF
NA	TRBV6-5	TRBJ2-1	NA	TGTGCCAGCAGTTACTCGATGCCGGGAGCCTACAATGAGCAGTTCTTC	CASSYSMPGAYNEQFF
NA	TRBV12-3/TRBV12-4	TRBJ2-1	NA	TGTGCCAGCAGTTTAGTTGCCTCCTCATGGGAGCAGTTCTTC	CASSLVASSWEQFF
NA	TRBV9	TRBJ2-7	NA	TGTGCCAGCAGCGTAGCTGACATCTACGAGCAGTACTTC	CASSVADIYEQYF
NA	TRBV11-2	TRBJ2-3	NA	TGTGCCAGCAGGCGGACGGGATTCCGCACAGATACGCAGTATTTT	CASRRTGFRTDTQYF
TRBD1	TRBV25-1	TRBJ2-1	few	TGTGCCAGCAGTCCCGGGACAGGGAACCATGAGCAGTTCTTC	CASSPGTGNHEQFF
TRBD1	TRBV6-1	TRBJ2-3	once	TGTGCCAGCAGTGTCGACAGGGGCCCTAGCACAGATACGCAGTATTTT	CASSVDRGPSTDTQYF
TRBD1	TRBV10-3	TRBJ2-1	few	TGTGCCATCCGACAGGGTATGGATGAGCAGTTCTTC	CAIRQGMDEQFF
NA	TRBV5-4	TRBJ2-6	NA	TGTGCCAGCAGCATCCTACAGGTCTCCTCTGGGGCCAACGTCCTGACTTTC	CASSILQVSSGANVLTF
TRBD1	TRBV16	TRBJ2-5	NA	TGTGCCAGCAGCCAATCCGGGACAGGGGGTGAAGAGCAGTACTTC	CASSQSGTGGEEQYF
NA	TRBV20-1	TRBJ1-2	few	TGCAGTGCTTCCGACAGTTTTGACAATGGCTACACCTTC	CSASDSFDNGYTF
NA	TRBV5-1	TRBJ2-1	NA	TGCGCCAGCAGCTTCTGGGGCAGGAATGAGCAGTTCTTC	CASSFWGRNEQFF
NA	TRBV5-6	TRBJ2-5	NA	TGTGCCAGCAGCTTGAGTAGAAGGACCCCGCAAGAGACCCAGTACTTC	CASSLSRRTPQETQYF
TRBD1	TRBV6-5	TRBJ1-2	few	TGTGCCAGCAAAACGGACAGGGGCCACTATGGCTACACCTTC	CASKTDRGHYGYTF
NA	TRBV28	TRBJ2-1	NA	TGTGCCAGCAGTTCCCACGGGACATCCTACAATGAGCAGTTCTTC	CASSSHGTSYNEQFF